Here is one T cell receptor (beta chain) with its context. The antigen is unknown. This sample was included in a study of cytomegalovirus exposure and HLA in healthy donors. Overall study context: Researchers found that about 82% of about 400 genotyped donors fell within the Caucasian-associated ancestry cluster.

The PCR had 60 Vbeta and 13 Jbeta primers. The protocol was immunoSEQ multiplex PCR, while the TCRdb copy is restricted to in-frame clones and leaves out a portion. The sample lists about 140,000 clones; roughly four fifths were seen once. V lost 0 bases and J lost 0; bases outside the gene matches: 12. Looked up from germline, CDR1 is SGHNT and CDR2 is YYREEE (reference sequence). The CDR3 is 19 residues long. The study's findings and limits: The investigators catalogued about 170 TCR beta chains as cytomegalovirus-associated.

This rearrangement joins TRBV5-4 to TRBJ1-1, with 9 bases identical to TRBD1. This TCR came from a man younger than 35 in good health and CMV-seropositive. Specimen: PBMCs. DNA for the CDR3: TGTGCCAGCAGCTTGGGGGGACAGGGAATTCCGTTGATGAACACTGAAGCTTTCTTT. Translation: CASSLGGQGIPLMNTEAFF. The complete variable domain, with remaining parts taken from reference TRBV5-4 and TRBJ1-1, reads ETGVTQSPTHLIKTRGQQVTLRCSSQSGHNTVSWYQQALGQGPQFIFQYYREEENGRGNFPPRFSGLQFPNYSSELNVNALELDDSALYLCASSLGGQGIPLMNTEAFFGQGTRLTVV.